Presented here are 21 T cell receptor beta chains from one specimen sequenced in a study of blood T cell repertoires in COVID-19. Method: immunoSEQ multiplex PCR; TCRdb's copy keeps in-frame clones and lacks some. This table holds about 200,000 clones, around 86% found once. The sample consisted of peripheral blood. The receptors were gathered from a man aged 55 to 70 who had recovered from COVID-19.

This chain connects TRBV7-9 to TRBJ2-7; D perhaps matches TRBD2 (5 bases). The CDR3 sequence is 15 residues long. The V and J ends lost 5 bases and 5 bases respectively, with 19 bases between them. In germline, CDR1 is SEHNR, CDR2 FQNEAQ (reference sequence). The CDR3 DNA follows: TGTGCCAGCAGCGCGGGCACAGCGGAGACCAACGAGCAGTACTTC. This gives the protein CASSAGTAETNEQYF.

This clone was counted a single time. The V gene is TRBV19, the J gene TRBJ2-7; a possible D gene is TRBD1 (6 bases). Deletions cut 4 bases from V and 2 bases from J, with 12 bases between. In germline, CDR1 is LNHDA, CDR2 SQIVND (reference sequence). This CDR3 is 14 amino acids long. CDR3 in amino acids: CASSTTGFAYEQYF. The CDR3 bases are TGTGCCAGTAGTACAACAGGGTTTGCCTACGAGCAGTACTTC.

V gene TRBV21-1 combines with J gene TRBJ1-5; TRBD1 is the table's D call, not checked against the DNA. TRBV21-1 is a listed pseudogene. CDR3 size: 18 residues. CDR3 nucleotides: TGTGCCAGCAGCAAAAAGGTGTTAAGGACAGAGACCAATCAGCCCCAGCATTTT. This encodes CASSKKVLRTETNQPQHF.

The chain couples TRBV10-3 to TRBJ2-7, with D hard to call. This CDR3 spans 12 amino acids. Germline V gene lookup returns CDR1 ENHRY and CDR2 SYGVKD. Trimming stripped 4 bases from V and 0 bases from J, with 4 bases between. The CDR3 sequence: CAISAGSYEQYF. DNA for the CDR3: TGTGCCATCAGTGCAGGCTCCTACGAGCAGTACTTC.

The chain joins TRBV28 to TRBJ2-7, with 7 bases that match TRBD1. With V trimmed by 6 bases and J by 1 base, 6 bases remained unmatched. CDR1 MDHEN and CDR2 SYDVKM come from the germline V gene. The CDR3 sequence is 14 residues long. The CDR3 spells CASRSTGQSYEQYF. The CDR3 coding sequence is TGTGCCAGCAGGTCGACGGGACAGTCCTACGAGCAGTACTTC.

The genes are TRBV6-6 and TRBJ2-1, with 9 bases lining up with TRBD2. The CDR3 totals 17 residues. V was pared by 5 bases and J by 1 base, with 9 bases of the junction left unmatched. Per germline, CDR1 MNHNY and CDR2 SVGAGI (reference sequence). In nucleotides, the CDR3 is TGTGCCAGCAGTCCCCGGGGTAGCGGGGGTTCCTACAATGAGCAGTTCTTC. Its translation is CASSPRGSGGSYNEQFF.

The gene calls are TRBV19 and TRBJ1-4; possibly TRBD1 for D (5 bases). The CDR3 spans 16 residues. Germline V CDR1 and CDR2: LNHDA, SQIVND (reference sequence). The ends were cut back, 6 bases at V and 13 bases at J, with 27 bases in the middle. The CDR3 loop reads CASSEFAGPAQKGLFF. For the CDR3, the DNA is TGTGCCAGTAGCGAGTTTGCAGGGCCAGCCCAGAAAGGACTGTTTTTT.

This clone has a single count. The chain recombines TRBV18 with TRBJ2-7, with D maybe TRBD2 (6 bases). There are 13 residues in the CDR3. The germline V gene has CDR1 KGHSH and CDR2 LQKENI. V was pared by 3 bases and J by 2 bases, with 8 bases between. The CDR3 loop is CASSPTRAYEQYF. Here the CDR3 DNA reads TGTGCCAGCTCACCGACTAGAGCCTACGAGCAGTACTTC.

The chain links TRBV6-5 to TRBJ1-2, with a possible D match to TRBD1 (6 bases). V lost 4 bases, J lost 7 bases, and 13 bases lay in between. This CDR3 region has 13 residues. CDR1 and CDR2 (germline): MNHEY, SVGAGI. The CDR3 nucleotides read TGTGCCAGCAGTTCCGGACAGTGGGCTGGCTACACCTTC. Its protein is CASSSGQWAGYTF.

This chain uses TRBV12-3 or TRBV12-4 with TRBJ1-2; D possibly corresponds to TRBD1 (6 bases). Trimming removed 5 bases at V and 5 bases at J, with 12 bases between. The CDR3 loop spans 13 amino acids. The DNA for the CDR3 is TGTGCCAGCAGTACCAGGGGATGGTATGGCTACACCTTC. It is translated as CASSTRGWYGYTF.

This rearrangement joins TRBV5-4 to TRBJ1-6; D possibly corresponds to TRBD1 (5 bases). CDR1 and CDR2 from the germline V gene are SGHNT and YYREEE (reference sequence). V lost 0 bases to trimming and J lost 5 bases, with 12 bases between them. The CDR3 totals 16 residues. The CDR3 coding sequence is TGTGCCAGCAGCTTGGTTGGGGGGGTTAATAATTCACCCCTCCACTTT. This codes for CASSLVGGVNNSPLHF.

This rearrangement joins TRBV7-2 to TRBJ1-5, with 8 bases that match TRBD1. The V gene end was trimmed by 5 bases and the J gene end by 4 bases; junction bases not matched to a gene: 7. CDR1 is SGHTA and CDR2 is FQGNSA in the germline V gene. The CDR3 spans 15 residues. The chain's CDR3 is CASSPARGLNQPQHF. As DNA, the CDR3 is TGTGCCAGCAGCCCGGCCAGGGGGCTAAATCAGCCCCAGCATTTT. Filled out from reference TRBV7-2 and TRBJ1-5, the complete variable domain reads GAGVSQSPSNKVTEKGKDVELRCDPISGHTALYWYRQSLGQGLEFLIYFQGNSAPDKSGLPSDRFSAERTGGSVSTLTIQRTQQEDSAVYLCASSPARGLNQPQHFGDGTRLSIL.

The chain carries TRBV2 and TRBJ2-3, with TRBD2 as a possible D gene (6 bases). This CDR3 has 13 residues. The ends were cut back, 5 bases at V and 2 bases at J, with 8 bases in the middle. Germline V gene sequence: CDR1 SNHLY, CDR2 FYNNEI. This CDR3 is CASSSSVTDTQYF. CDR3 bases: TGTGCCAGCAGTTCTAGCGTCACAGATACGCAGTATTTT.

The CDR3 region is CATGGTGELFF. In nucleotides, the CDR3 is TGTGCCACCGGGGGAACCGGGGAGCTGTTTTTT. V gene TRBV28 combines with J gene TRBJ2-2, with D tentatively TRBD2 (6 bases). V gave up 10 bases and J gave up 5 bases, with 8 bases separating them. Looked up from germline, CDR1 is MDHEN and CDR2 is SYDVKM. The CDR3 has 11 amino acids.

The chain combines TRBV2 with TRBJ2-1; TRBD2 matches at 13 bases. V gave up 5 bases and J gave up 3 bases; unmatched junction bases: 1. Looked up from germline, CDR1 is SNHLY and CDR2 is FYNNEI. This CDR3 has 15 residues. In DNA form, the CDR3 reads TGTGCCAGCAGTTGGACTAGCGGGGGCTACAATGAGCAGTTCTTC. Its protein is CASSWTSGGYNEQFF.

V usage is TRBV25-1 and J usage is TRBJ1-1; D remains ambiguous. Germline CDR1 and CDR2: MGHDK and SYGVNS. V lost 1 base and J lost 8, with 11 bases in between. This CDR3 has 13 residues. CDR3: CASSELYSLEAFF. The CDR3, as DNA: TGTGCCAGCAGTGAATTATACAGTTTGGAAGCTTTCTTT.

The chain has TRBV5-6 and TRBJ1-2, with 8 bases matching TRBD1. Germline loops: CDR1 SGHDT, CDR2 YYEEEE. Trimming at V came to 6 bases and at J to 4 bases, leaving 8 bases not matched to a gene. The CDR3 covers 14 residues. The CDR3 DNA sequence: TGTGCCAGCACCGCGGACAGGGCGACCTATGGCTACACCTTC. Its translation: CASTADRATYGYTF.

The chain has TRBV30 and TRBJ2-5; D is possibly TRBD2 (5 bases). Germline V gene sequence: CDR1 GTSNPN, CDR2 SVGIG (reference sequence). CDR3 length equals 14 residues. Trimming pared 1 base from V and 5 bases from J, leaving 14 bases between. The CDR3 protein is CAWSEDNSAETQYF. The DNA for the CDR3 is TGTGCCTGGAGTGAAGATAATAGCGCCGAGACCCAGTACTTC.

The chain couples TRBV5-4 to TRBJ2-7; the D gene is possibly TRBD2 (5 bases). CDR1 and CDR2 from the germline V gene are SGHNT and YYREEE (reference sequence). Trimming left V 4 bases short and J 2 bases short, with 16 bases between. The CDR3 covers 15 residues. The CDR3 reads CASSLGGFSAYEQYF. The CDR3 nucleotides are TGTGCCAGCAGCCTCGGAGGCTTTAGCGCCTACGAGCAGTACTTC.

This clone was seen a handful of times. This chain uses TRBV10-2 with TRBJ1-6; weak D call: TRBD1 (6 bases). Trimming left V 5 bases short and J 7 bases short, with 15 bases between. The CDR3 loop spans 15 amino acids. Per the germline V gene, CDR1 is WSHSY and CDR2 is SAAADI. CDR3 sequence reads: CASSQDSQANSPLHF. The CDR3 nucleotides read TGCGCCAGCAGTCAGGACAGCCAGGCGAATTCACCCCTCCACTTT.

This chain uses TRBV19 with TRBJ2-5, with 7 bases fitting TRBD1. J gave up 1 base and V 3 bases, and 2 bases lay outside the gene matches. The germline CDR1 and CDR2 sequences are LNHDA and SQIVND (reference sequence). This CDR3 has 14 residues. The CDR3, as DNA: TGTGCCAGTAGTATGTCAGGGGGCCAAGAGACCCAGTACTTC. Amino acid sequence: CASSMSGGQETQYF.